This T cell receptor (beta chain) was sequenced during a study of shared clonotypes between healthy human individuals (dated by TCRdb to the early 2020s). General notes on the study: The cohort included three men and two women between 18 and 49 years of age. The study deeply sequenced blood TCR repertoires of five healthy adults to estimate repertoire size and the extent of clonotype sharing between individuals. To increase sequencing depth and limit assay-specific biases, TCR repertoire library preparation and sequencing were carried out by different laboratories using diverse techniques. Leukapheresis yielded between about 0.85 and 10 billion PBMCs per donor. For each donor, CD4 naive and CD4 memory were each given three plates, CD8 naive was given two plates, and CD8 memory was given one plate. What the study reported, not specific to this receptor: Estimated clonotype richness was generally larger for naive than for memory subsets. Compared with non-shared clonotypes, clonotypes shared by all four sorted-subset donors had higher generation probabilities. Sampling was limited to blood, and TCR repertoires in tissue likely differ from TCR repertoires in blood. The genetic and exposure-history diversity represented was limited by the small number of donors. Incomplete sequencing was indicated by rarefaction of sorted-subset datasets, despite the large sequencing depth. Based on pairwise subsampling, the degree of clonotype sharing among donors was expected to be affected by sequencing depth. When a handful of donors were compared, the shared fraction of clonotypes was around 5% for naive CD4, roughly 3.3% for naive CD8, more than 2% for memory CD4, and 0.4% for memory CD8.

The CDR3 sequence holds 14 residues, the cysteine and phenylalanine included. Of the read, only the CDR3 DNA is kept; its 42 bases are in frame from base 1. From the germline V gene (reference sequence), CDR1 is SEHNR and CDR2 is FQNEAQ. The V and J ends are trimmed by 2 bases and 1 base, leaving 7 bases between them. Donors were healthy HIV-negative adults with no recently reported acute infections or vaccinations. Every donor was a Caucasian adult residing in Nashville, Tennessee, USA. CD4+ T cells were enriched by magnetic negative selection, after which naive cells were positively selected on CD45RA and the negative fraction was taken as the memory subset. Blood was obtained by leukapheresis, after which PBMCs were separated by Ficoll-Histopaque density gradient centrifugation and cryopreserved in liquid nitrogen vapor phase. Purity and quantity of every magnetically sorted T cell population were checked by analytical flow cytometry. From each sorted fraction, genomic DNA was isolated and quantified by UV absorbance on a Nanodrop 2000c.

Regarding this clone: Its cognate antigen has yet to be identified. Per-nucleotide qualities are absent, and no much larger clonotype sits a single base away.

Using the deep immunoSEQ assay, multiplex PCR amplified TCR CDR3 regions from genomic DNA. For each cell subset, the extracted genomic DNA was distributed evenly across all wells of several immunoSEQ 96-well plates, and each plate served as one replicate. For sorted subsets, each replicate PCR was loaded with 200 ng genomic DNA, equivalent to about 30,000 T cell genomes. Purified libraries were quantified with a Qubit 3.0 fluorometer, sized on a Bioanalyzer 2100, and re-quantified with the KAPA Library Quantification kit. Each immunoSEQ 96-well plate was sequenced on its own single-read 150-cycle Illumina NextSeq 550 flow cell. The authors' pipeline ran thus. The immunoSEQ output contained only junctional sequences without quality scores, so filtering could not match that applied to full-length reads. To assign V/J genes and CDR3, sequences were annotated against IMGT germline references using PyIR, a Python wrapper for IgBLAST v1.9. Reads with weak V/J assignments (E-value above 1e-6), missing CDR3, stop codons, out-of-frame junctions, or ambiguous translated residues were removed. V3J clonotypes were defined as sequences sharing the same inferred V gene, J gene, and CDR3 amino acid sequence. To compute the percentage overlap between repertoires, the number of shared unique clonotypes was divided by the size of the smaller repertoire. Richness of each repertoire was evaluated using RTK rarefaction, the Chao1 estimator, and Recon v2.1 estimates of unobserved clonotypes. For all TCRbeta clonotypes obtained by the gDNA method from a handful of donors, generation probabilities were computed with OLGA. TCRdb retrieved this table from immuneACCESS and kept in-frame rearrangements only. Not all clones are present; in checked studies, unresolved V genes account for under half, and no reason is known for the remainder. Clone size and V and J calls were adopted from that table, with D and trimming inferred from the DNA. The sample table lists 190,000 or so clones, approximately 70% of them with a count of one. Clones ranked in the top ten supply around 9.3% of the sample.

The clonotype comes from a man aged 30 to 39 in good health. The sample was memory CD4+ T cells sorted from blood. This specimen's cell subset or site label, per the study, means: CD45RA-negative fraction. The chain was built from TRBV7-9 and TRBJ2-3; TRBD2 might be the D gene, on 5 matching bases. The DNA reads TGTGCCAGCAGCTTAAGGACTGGCACAGATACGCAGTATTTT. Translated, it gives CASSLRTGTDTQYF.